This section outlines one T cell receptor beta chain sequence together with its context. Its target is not known. At one of its ends the junction is not consistent with the germline gene, which may arise from a read error. The data derive from a study of vaccination and CD4 T cells after COVID-19. Treatment reported: approximately 9-day PBMC culture with coronavirus spike peptide pools or control peptides (ViraFEST assay). The CDR3 is made up of 11 amino acids. Researchers used the Oncomine TCR Beta short-read assay to sequence DNA from cultured CD4+ T cells. TCRdb independently ran MiXCR on the PCR reads; one entry per CDR3 protein. The sample lists 12,000 or so distinct CDR3 sequences; around 55% were seen once.

The TCR sequence derives from a human donor who had recovered from COVID-19. The rearrangement uses TRBV5-3 and TRBJ1-1; D gene unclear. TRBV5-3 is designated an ORF whose function remains uncertain. The sample was CD4+ T cells from blood, cultured in vitro. This CDR3 reads CASSLNTEAFF. CDR3 DNA sequence: TGTGCCAGCAGCTTGAATACTGAAGCTTTCTTT.